A selection of T cell receptor beta chains follows, all from one sample in a study of blood T cell repertoires in COVID-19. The data were produced by immunoSEQ multiplex PCR, yet TCRdb's version contains in-frame clones alone and is incomplete. The sample holds 30,000 to 45,000 clones, 85% to 90% seen once. The sequencing sample was made of peripheral blood. The origin of the receptors is a woman between 65 and 79 years old with active COVID-19. The CDR3 runs from the conserved cysteine through the conserved F or W. A D gene is named only where the DNA matches it firmly. Clone size appears in some rows only: once, few, many, or a class for an expanded clone.

clone size: few
D gene: TRBD1
J gene: TRBJ1-5
V gene: TRBV28
CDR3 DNA: TGTGCCAGCACCGACAGGGTAAACCAGCATTTT
CDR3 protein: CASTDRVNQHF

clone size: NA
D gene: NA
J gene: TRBJ2-5
V gene: TRBV14
CDR3 DNA: TGTGCCAGCAGCTACGGGGGTGCGACCCAGTACTTC
CDR3 protein: CASSYGGATQYF

clone size: NA
D gene: TRBD2
J gene: TRBJ2-7
V gene: TRBV5-6
CDR3 DNA: TGTGCCAGCAGCTCTCTAGCGGGGGAGCCCTACGAGCAGTACTTC
CDR3 protein: CASSSLAGEPYEQYF

clone size: NA
D gene: NA
J gene: TRBJ1-6
V gene: TRBV5-4
CDR3 DNA: TGTGCCAGCAGATTACAGGGCGTTCTTGATTCACCCCTCCACTTT
CDR3 protein: CASRLQGVLDSPLHF

clone size: once
D gene: NA
J gene: TRBJ1-5
V gene: TRBV10-3
CDR3 DNA: TGTGCCATCAGTGACGAGGGGGTGATGAATCAGCCCCAGCATTTT
CDR3 protein: CAISDEGVMNQPQHF

clone size: NA
D gene: NA
J gene: TRBJ1-1
V gene: TRBV30
CDR3 DNA: TGTGCCTGGGGTAGGGGGTGGAACACTGAAGCTTTCTTT
CDR3 protein: CAWGRGWNTEAFF

clone size: NA
D gene: TRBD2
J gene: TRBJ2-1
V gene: TRBV4-2
CDR3 DNA: TGTGCCAGCAGCCAAGAAATAGCGGGGGGGCTTAATGAGCAGTTCTTC
CDR3 protein: CASSQEIAGGLNEQFF

clone size: NA
D gene: NA
J gene: TRBJ2-7
V gene: TRBV6-4
CDR3 DNA: TGTGCCAGCAGGATCCCTAAGGAGCCCCGTCGCGAGCAGTACTTC
CDR3 protein: CASRIPKEPRREQYF

clone size: NA
D gene: TRBD2
J gene: TRBJ2-1
V gene: TRBV6-5
CDR3 DNA: TGTGCCAGCAGAACGACTAGCGGCGCTAATGAGCAGTTCTTC
CDR3 protein: CASRTTSGANEQFF

clone size: once
D gene: NA
J gene: TRBJ2-1
V gene: TRBV28
CDR3 DNA: TGTGCCGTAGCGAGCTCCTACAATGAGCAGTTCTTC
CDR3 protein: CAVASSYNEQFF

clone size: NA
D gene: TRBD1
J gene: TRBJ2-5
V gene: TRBV6-5
CDR3 DNA: TGTGCCGGGGGACAGGGCCAAGAGACCCAGTACTTC
CDR3 protein: CAGGQGQETQYF

clone size: NA
D gene: TRBD2
J gene: TRBJ2-3
V gene: TRBV18
CDR3 DNA: TGTGCCAGCTCACCAGCCGGGACTATGGGCCTCACAGATACGCAGTATTTT
CDR3 protein: CASSPAGTMGLTDTQYF

clone size: NA
D gene: TRBD2
J gene: TRBJ2-1
V gene: TRBV7-3
CDR3 DNA: TGTGCCAGCAGTTTAGGACTAGCGGAAGGCAATGAGCAGTTCTTC
CDR3 protein: CASSLGLAEGNEQFF

clone size: NA
D gene: NA
J gene: TRBJ1-1
V gene: TRBV6-5
CDR3 DNA: TGTGCCAGCTCAACAGGGATGAACACTGAAGCTTTCTTT
CDR3 protein: CASSTGMNTEAFF

clone size: NA
D gene: TRBD2
J gene: TRBJ2-3
V gene: TRBV7-2
CDR3 DNA: TGTGCCAGCAGCTTAAGCTGGGGGGGGGAGTATTTT
CDR3 protein: CASSLSWGGEYF

clone size: NA
D gene: TRBD2
J gene: TRBJ2-7
V gene: TRBV6-2/TRBV6-3
CDR3 DNA: TGTGCCAGCAGTTACTCAGCCAGCGGGGGGCCCTTCTACGAGCAGTACTTC
CDR3 protein: CASSYSASGGPFYEQYF

clone size: NA
D gene: NA
J gene: TRBJ2-5
V gene: TRBV4-3
CDR3 DNA: TGCGCCAGCAGCCAAGAGAGGTTTCAAGAGACCCAGTACTTC
CDR3 protein: CASSQERFQETQYF

clone size: NA
D gene: TRBD2
J gene: TRBJ2-1
V gene: TRBV6-2/TRBV6-3
CDR3 DNA: TGTGCCAGCAGTTGGACTAGCGTTCATGAGCAGTTCTTC
CDR3 protein: CASSWTSVHEQFF

clone size: NA
D gene: NA
J gene: TRBJ1-1
V gene: TRBV18
CDR3 DNA: TGTGCCAGCTCACCTAACAGGACCCCTGAAGCTTTCTTT
CDR3 protein: CASSPNRTPEAFF

clone size: NA
D gene: TRBD2
J gene: TRBJ2-7
V gene: TRBV18
CDR3 DNA: TGTGCCAGCTCACCAGTTGCTAGCGGGGGGGCCGCAATTTCCTACGAGCAGTACTTC
CDR3 protein: CASSPVASGGAAISYEQYF

clone size: NA
D gene: TRBD1
J gene: TRBJ1-2
V gene: TRBV27
CDR3 DNA: TGTGCCAGCAGTTTATCCCCAGGACAGGGGGCTAACTATGGCTACACCTTC
CDR3 protein: CASSLSPGQGANYGYTF

clone size: NA
D gene: TRBD1
J gene: TRBJ2-2
V gene: TRBV3-1/TRBV3-2
CDR3 DNA: TGTGCCAGCAGCCAACGCGACAGGGCCGGGGAGCTGTTTTTT
CDR3 protein: CASSQRDRAGELFF

clone size: few
D gene: NA
J gene: TRBJ2-7
V gene: TRBV11-2
CDR3 DNA: TGTGCCAGCAGCTTTTATATTGCGGACTACGAGCAGTACTTC
CDR3 protein: CASSFYIADYEQYF

clone size: NA
D gene: NA
J gene: TRBJ2-7
V gene: TRBV2
CDR3 DNA: TGTGCCAGCAGAGCGGACGGGACCTACGAGCAGTACTTC
CDR3 protein: CASRADGTYEQYF

clone size: NA
D gene: NA
J gene: TRBJ2-3
V gene: TRBV6-1
CDR3 DNA: TGTGCCAGCACGAAACTGGATACGCAGTATTTT
CDR3 protein: CASTKLDTQYF

clone size: once
D gene: NA
J gene: TRBJ1-4
V gene: TRBV28
CDR3 DNA: TGTGCCAGCAGTTTGAGTGCAACTAATGAAAAACTGTTTTTT
CDR3 protein: CASSLSATNEKLFF

clone size: NA
D gene: NA
J gene: TRBJ1-1
V gene: TRBV4-3
CDR3 DNA: TGCGCCAGCAGCCCCGGTTTGGACACTGAAGCTTTCTTT
CDR3 protein: CASSPGLDTEAFF

clone size: NA
D gene: NA
J gene: TRBJ1-5
V gene: TRBV2
CDR3 DNA: TGTGCCAGCAGTGCACAGGGACGAAATCAGCCCCAGCATTTT
CDR3 protein: CASSAQGRNQPQHF

clone size: NA
D gene: TRBD1
J gene: TRBJ2-1
V gene: TRBV13
CDR3 DNA: TGTGCCACCCCGTCCGGGACAGCGAACAATGAGCAGTTCTTC
CDR3 protein: CATPSGTANNEQFF

clone size: NA
D gene: NA
J gene: TRBJ2-5
V gene: TRBV4-2
CDR3 DNA: TGTGCCAGCAGCCAAGCGCTAGCCCAAGAGACCCAGTACTTC
CDR3 protein: CASSQALAQETQYF

clone size: NA
D gene: NA
J gene: TRBJ2-5
V gene: TRBV20-1
CDR3 DNA: TGCAGTGCTAGTCAGGGCCAAGAGACCCAGTACTTC
CDR3 protein: CSASQGQETQYF

clone size: NA
D gene: NA
J gene: TRBJ2-7
V gene: TRBV7-9
CDR3 DNA: TGTGCCAGCAGCCCCCCGGTTCGAAGAGGGGGATCCTACGAGCAGTACTTC
CDR3 protein: CASSPPVRRGGSYEQYF

clone size: NA
D gene: NA
J gene: TRBJ1-4
V gene: TRBV9
CDR3 DNA: TGTGCCAGCAGCGCCCTAACCGGGTTAGGAGAAAAACTGTTTTTT
CDR3 protein: CASSALTGLGEKLFF

clone size: NA
D gene: NA
J gene: TRBJ2-7
V gene: TRBV7-3
CDR3 DNA: TGTGCCAGCAGTCGTGACGTGGGGGGAAGACACGAGCAGTACTTC
CDR3 protein: CASSRDVGGRHEQYF

clone size: NA
D gene: NA
J gene: TRBJ1-1
V gene: TRBV28
CDR3 DNA: TGTGCCAGCAGTTTAGGAGGGGTCGTCACTGAAGCTTTCTTT
CDR3 protein: CASSLGGVVTEAFF

clone size: NA
D gene: NA
J gene: TRBJ2-5
V gene: TRBV18
CDR3 DNA: TGTGCCAGCTCACCAGACCGGGGGACTGCCCAGTACTTC
CDR3 protein: CASSPDRGTAQYF

clone size: NA
D gene: TRBD1
J gene: TRBJ2-3
V gene: TRBV24-1
CDR3 DNA: TGTGCCACCAGCACTCGGGACAGGTGGGAAGATACGCAGTATTTT
CDR3 protein: CATSTRDRWEDTQYF

clone size: NA
D gene: NA
J gene: TRBJ2-5
V gene: TRBV20-1
CDR3 DNA: TGCAGTGCTAGTTGGGCAGACCAAGAGACCCAGTACTTC
CDR3 protein: CSASWADQETQYF

clone size: few
D gene: TRBD2
J gene: TRBJ2-1
V gene: TRBV9
CDR3 DNA: TGTGCCAGCAGCGTATGGAGCGGGGGGTACAATGAGCAGTTCTTC
CDR3 protein: CASSVWSGGYNEQFF

clone size: NA
D gene: NA
J gene: TRBJ1-4
V gene: TRBV18
CDR3 DNA: TGTGCCAGCTCGCAGGCAACTAATGAAAAACTGTTTTTT
CDR3 protein: CASSQATNEKLFF

clone size: NA
D gene: TRBD1
J gene: TRBJ2-2
V gene: TRBV5-1
CDR3 DNA: TGCGCCAGCAGCTTGGGGGACAGGGTCACCGGGGAGCTGTTTTTT
CDR3 protein: CASSLGDRVTGELFF

clone size: NA
D gene: TRBD1
J gene: TRBJ2-3
V gene: TRBV7-2
CDR3 DNA: TGTGCCAGCAGCGCAAGACAGGGGGCCCCAGATACGCAGTATTTT
CDR3 protein: CASSARQGAPDTQYF

clone size: NA
D gene: NA
J gene: TRBJ1-1
V gene: TRBV9
CDR3 DNA: TGTGCCAGCAGCGTAGCGGGGAGAGACACTGAAGCTTTCTTT
CDR3 protein: CASSVAGRDTEAFF

clone size: NA
D gene: TRBD1
J gene: TRBJ2-3
V gene: TRBV15
CDR3 DNA: TGTGCCACCAGCCCACCCAGGGGGACGCAGTATTTT
CDR3 protein: CATSPPRGTQYF

clone size: once
D gene: TRBD2
J gene: TRBJ2-1
V gene: TRBV18
CDR3 DNA: TGTGCCAGCTCCCAAGGGGAGGGTTCCTACAATGAGCAGTTCTTC
CDR3 protein: CASSQGEGSYNEQFF

clone size: NA
D gene: TRBD2
J gene: TRBJ2-3
V gene: TRBV3-1/TRBV3-2
CDR3 DNA: TGTGCCAGCAGCTCCAGCGGGGGACCAGATACGCAGTATTTT
CDR3 protein: CASSSSGGPDTQYF